This T cell receptor (beta chain) was sequenced during a study of T cell repertoires in cytomegalovirus infection. Overall study context: Indications of both CMV infection and matching HLA type were provided by public TCR beta signatures. General study results and limits: Public TCR beta family frequency separated CMV-and-HLA carriers, including in an independent cohort.

MiXCR, run by TCRdb on the reads, gives a single entry per CDR3 protein. The profile shows 900,000 to 950,000 distinct CDR3 sequences, less than 35% of them singletons. Germline V gene data show CDR1 as DFQATT and CDR2 as SNEGSKA (reference sequence). Trimming took 0 bases from V and 4 from J, leaving 12 bases between them. The CDR3 runs 14 residues. Comments on this clonotype: No antigen is known for it.

The TCR comes from a human donor in good health (CMV status not recorded). Some clones in this sample may be carry-over from other donors' samples. V and J are TRBV20-1 and TRBJ2-5; maybe TRBD1 (5 bases). Specimen: cultured CD8+ T cells from PBMCs, collected from culture after CMV antigen stimulation. CDR3 bases: TGCAGTGCTAGAGATGTAGGGGATGGAGAGACCCAGTACTTC. Residues: CSARDVGDGETQYF.